This is a list of T cell receptor beta chains from one sample in a study of cytotoxic CD8 clonotypes in ibrutinib-treated CLL. The data were produced by immunoSEQ multiplex PCR, yet TCRdb's version contains in-frame clones alone and is incomplete. The sample comprises 300,000 to 350,000 clones, about 80% of which are singletons, and 6.5% to 8.5% rests with the top ten. The source material was PBMCs, sampled before ibrutinib treatment. The source is a human donor with chronic lymphocytic leukemia. Each CDR3 is given with its conserved first and last residue. The D gene is left open where the match is weak. A row's size may be missing; if present it is once, few, many or a size class.

TRBD2	few	TRBV14	TRBJ2-3	CASSRSGRSTDTQYF	TGTGCCAGCAGCCGTAGCGGGAGATCTACAGATACGCAGTATTTT
-	-	TRBV11-2	TRBJ2-1	CASGAGSYNEQFF	TGTGCCAGCGGTGCGGGCTCCTACAATGAGCAGTTCTTC
-	-	TRBV29-1	TRBJ1-2	CSVEEGNGYTF	TGCAGCGTTGAAGAGGGGAATGGCTACACCTTC
TRBD2	few	TRBV25-1	TRBJ2-7	CASSKGLADYEQYF	TGTGCCAGCAGTAAGGGACTAGCGGACTACGAGCAGTACTTC
TRBD2	few	TRBV29-1	TRBJ2-7	CSASRTSIYEQYF	TGCAGCGCGAGCAGGACTAGCATTTACGAGCAGTACTTC
TRBD2	-	TRBV5-6	TRBJ2-7	CASSEKLAGSYEQYF	TGTGCCAGCAGCGAAAAACTAGCGGGTTCCTACGAGCAGTACTTC
TRBD2	once	TRBV7-2	TRBJ2-5	CASSSFATSGGTQYF	TGTGCCAGCAGCTCTTTCGCCACTAGCGGGGGGACCCAGTACTTC
TRBD1	-	TRBV9	TRBJ1-2	CASSVGQGLYRGYTF	TGTGCCAGCAGCGTAGGACAGGGGCTATATCGTGGCTACACCTTC
-	-	TRBV6-5	TRBJ1-1	CASRDGVLHTEAFF	TGTGCCAGCAGGGATGGGGTATTGCACACTGAAGCTTTCTTT
-	once	TRBV7-3	TRBJ2-7	CASSLRNSYEQYF	TGTGCCAGCAGCTTAAGGAACTCCTACGAGCAGTACTTC
-	-	TRBV27	TRBJ2-1	CAIATSNNEQFF	TGTGCCATCGCCACTAGCAACAATGAGCAGTTCTTC
-	-	TRBV9	TRBJ2-3	CASSGGQSTDTQYF	TGTGCCAGCAGCGGAGGACAGAGCACAGATACGCAGTATTTT
-	-	TRBV15	TRBJ2-7	CATSRDRSSFEQYF	TGTGCCACCAGCAGAGACAGGTCCTCCTTCGAGCAGTACTTC
-	once	TRBV4-1	TRBJ2-1	CASSQGPRSGYNEQFF	TGCGCCAGCAGCCAGGGGCCCAGAAGCGGGTACAATGAGCAGTTCTTC
TRBD1	-	TRBV11-2	TRBJ2-5	CASSFTGTEEETQYF	TGTGCCAGCAGCTTTACCGGGACAGAGGAAGAGACCCAGTACTTC
-	-	TRBV19	TRBJ2-7	CASSMWNYEQYF	TGTGCCAGTAGTATGTGGAATTACGAGCAGTACTTC
-	-	TRBV5-1	TRBJ1-1	CASSMDGNTEAFF	TGCGCCAGCAGCATGGACGGGAACACTGAAGCTTTCTTT
-	-	TRBV9	TRBJ2-6	CASSVGRPGANVLTF	TGTGCCAGCAGCGTAGGCAGGCCTGGGGCCAACGTCCTGACTTTC
TRBD1	-	TRBV5-6	TRBJ2-7	CASSLPRAGTGVSLNEQYF	TGTGCCAGCAGCTTGCCGCGTGCGGGGACAGGGGTTTCCTTGAACGAGCAGTACTTC
TRBD1	-	TRBV28	TRBJ2-7	CASSMTGAINYEQYF	TGTGCCAGCAGTATGACAGGGGCGATAAACTACGAGCAGTACTTC
-	-	TRBV5-1	TRBJ2-1	CASSLEMGAYNEQFF	TGCGCCAGCAGCTTGGAGATGGGGGCCTACAATGAGCAGTTCTTC
-	once	TRBV9	TRBJ1-1	CASAITVSTEAFF	TGTGCCAGCGCGATAACAGTTTCCACTGAAGCTTTCTTT
-	-	TRBV27	TRBJ2-1	CASSPDYRGWNEQFF	TGTGCCAGCAGTCCTGACTACCGCGGGTGGAATGAGCAGTTCTTC
-	-	TRBV29-1	TRBJ2-3	CSVEQGTDTQYF	TGCAGCGTTGAGCAGGGCACAGATACGCAGTATTTT
TRBD1	-	TRBV7-2	TRBJ2-3	CASSFGVGTDTDTQYF	TGTGCCAGCAGCTTTGGCGTCGGGACAGACACAGATACGCAGTATTTT
-	-	TRBV4-3	TRBJ1-4	CASSQSLEQILFF	TGCGCCAGCAGCCAATCTCTTGAACAGATCCTGTTTTTT
-	-	TRBV15	TRBJ2-7	CATSGDRKTYEQYF	TGTGCCACCAGCGGAGACAGGAAAACCTACGAGCAGTACTTC
TRBD1	-	TRBV11-2	TRBJ1-1	CASSWLGQGGTEAFF	TGTGCCAGCAGCTGGTTAGGACAGGGTGGGACTGAAGCTTTCTTT
TRBD2	-	TRBV25-1	TRBJ2-1	CASSDPLAGGYNEQFF	TGTGCCAGCAGTGACCCACTAGCGGGAGGATACAATGAGCAGTTCTTC
-	-	TRBV7-9	TRBJ2-2	CASSSTSGHGELFF	TGTGCCAGCAGCTCTACGTCTGGGCATGGGGAGCTGTTTTTT
TRBD2	few	TRBV5-4	TRBJ2-1	CASSSRTGGSYNEQFF	TGTGCCAGCAGCTCCAGGACCGGGGGGTCCTACAATGAGCAGTTCTTC
TRBD1	-	TRBV10-3	TRBJ1-4	CAIRRTGGTNEKLFF	TGTGCCATCAGACGGACAGGGGGAACTAATGAAAAACTGTTTTTT
TRBD2	-	TRBV28	TRBJ2-7	CASSSTAGVRYEQYF	TGTGCCAGCAGCTCTACTGCGGGGGTACGTTACGAGCAGTACTTC
TRBD2	-	TRBV2	TRBJ2-1	CASSVASGSYNEQFF	TGTGCCAGCAGTGTTGCTAGCGGATCCTACAATGAGCAGTTCTTC
-	-	TRBV25-1	TRBJ1-1	CASTPGRANTEAFF	TGTGCCAGCACCCCGGGGAGGGCGAACACTGAAGCTTTCTTT
TRBD2	-	TRBV6-1	TRBJ2-7	CASSELLALDEQYF	TGTGCCAGCAGTGAATTACTAGCGCTTGACGAGCAGTACTTC
-	-	TRBV28	TRBJ1-2	CASSLFWAGHGDYGYTF	TGTGCCAGCAGTTTATTTTGGGCAGGGCATGGCGACTATGGCTACACCTTC
-	-	TRBV28	TRBJ2-1	CASSPKGIAQFF	TGTGCCAGCAGTCCTAAGGGAATCGCCCAGTTCTTC
TRBD2	-	TRBV7-9	TRBJ2-1	CASSPHAAGVTYNEQFF	TGTGCCAGCAGCCCTCATGCGGCGGGAGTCACCTACAATGAGCAGTTCTTC
-	-	TRBV27	TRBJ1-4	CASSSGTLRANEKLFF	TGTGCCAGCAGTTCCGGGACCCTGCGGGCTAATGAAAAACTGTTTTTT
-	-	TRBV29-1	TRBJ2-1	CSGRDAGLFYNEQFF	TGCAGCGGAAGGGATGCGGGACTCTTCTACAATGAGCAGTTCTTC
-	-	TRBV25-1	TRBJ2-2	CASSELTGELFF	TGTGCCAGCAGTGAGCTCACCGGGGAGCTGTTTTTT
-	few	TRBV25-1	TRBJ1-1	CASSGTASFTEAFF	TGTGCCAGCAGTGGCACGGCGTCGTTCACTGAAGCTTTCTTT